The next 10 T cell receptor beta chains were all read from a single sample in a study of Tregs in tolerant kidney transplant recipients. Clones were read by immunoSEQ multiplex PCR, and TCRdb kept only the in-frame ones, dropping some. The profile covers about 240,000 clones, with 80% to 85% appearing a single time and over 0.5% taken by the ten largest. The sample comprised CD4+ T cells from blood. The receptors originated from a human donor in good health.

This sequence joins TRBV9 and TRBJ2-3; maybe TRBD2 (6 bases). Germline CDR1 reads SGDLS; CDR2 reads YYNGEE. The ends were cut back, 4 bases at V and 3 bases at J, with 12 bases in the middle. The CDR3 loop spans 14 amino acids. The CDR3 region has the DNA TGTGCCAGCAGCACCAGCGGGCGGACAGATACGCAGTATTTT. The encoded protein is CASSTSGRTDTQYF.

The chain is built from TRBV2 and TRBJ1-1; 9 bases line up with TRBD1. This CDR3 is built from 14 residues. Trimming removed 6 bases from V and 4 bases from J; junction bases left unmatched: 6. Germline loops: CDR1 SNHLY, CDR2 FYNNEI. CDR3 bases: TGTGCCAGCAGAGGACAGGGGACTGCCACTGAAGCTTTCTTT. Its translation: CASRGQGTATEAFF.

The rearrangement links TRBV6-4 to TRBJ1-2, with D perhaps TRBD1 (6 bases). The germline CDR1 and CDR2 sequences are MRHNA and SNTAGT. Trimming removed 0 bases from V and 0 bases from J, with 20 bases in between. The CDR3 is 19 residues long. The CDR3 DNA reads TGTGCCAGCAGTGACTCCTCCGGGACATACGAGAGCGCTAACTATGGCTACACCTTC. It specifies CASSDSSGTYESANYGYTF.

On this clone itself: This CDR3 is also generated by other DNA sequences in the sample. The CDR3 sequence: CASSYTGGNYGYTF. CDR3 DNA: TGTGCCAGCAGTTACACAGGGGGAAACTATGGCTACACCTTC. The rearrangement links TRBV6-5 to TRBJ1-2; 8 nucleotides line up with TRBD1. The germline V gene encodes CDR1 MNHEY and CDR2 SVGAGI. V dropped 2 bases and J dropped 2; count of bases not matched to a gene: 1. The CDR3 consists of 14 residues.

V gene TRBV6-1 combines with J gene TRBJ1-6; TRBD1 matches at 7 bases. The V gene end was trimmed by 5 bases and the J gene end by 6 bases; junction bases not matched to a gene: 4. This CDR3 spans 14 amino acids. Germline assignment: CDR1 MNHNS and CDR2 SASEGT. Written as DNA, the CDR3 is TGTGCCAGCAGTTCCCGGGACAGTAATTCACCCCTCCACTTT. Amino acids: CASSSRDSNSPLHF.

This chain uses TRBV19 with TRBJ1-5; 11 bases align to TRBD1. The CDR3 extends over 15 amino acids. The ends lost 7 bases at V and 2 bases at J; junction bases unmatched: 4. Germline lookup yields CDR1 LNHDA and CDR2 SQIVND (reference sequence). CDR3 sequence (DNA): TGTGCCAGTACCCCGGACAGGGGGCGCAATCAGCCCCAGCATTTT. This codes for CASTPDRGRNQPQHF.

This rearrangement joins TRBV7-7 to TRBJ2-1, with 8 bases aligning to TRBD2. Germline CDR1 reads SSHAT; CDR2 reads FNYEAQ (reference sequence). CDR3 length: 15 residues. J gave up 0 bases and V 9 bases, and 7 bases lay outside the gene matches. Here the CDR3 reads CARGLSGSSYNEQFF. The CDR3 region has the DNA TGTGCCAGGGGGCTAAGCGGGAGCTCCTACAATGAGCAGTTCTTC.

V gene TRBV7-2 combines with J gene TRBJ2-4, with TRBD2 matching over 12 bases. J gave up 6 bases and V 5 bases, and 11 bases lay outside the gene matches. The germline gives CDR1 SGHTA, CDR2 FQGNSA. This CDR3 comprises 17 residues. The CDR3 loop is CASSPRASGGVGNIQYF. The CDR3 DNA follows: TGTGCCAGCAGCCCCCGGGCTAGCGGGGGGGTAGGAAACATTCAGTACTTC. Together with reference TRBV7-2 and TRBJ2-4, the CDR3 gives the full variable domain: GAGVSQSPSNKVTEKGKDVELRCDPISGHTALYWYRQSLGQGLEFLIYFQGNSAPDKSGLPSDRFSAERTGGSVSTLTIQRTQQEDSAVYLCASSPRASGGVGNIQYFGAGTRLSVL.

In this sample, this clone turned up once. The rearrangement links TRBV10-2 to TRBJ2-7, with D perhaps TRBD1 (5 bases). The V end was cut by 0 bases, the J end by 0 bases, with 12 bases between. This CDR3 is 16 amino acids long. CDR1 and CDR2 (germline): WSHSY, SAAADI. This chain's CDR3 is CASSESDPGYSYEQYF. DNA of the CDR3: TGCGCCAGCAGTGAGTCGGACCCAGGGTACTCCTACGAGCAGTACTTC.

The chain employs TRBV9 and TRBJ2-3; TRBD2 agrees at 8 bases. With 5 bases clipped from V and 0 bases from J, the junction kept 5 bases outside the gene matches. The CDR3 covers 15 residues. Germline V gene sequence: CDR1 SGDLS, CDR2 YYNGEE. CDR3 loop: CASRASGFSTDTQYF. Here the CDR3 DNA reads TGTGCCAGCAGGGCTAGCGGGTTTAGCACAGATACGCAGTATTTT.